Detailed here is one T cell receptor beta chain. The antigen remains undetermined. The data originate from a study of CD8+CD57+ T cells in acquired aplastic anemia. Overall study findings and caveats: Researchers report that fewer than 35 CD8+ CDR3 sequences appeared in both patients and controls.

It was genomic DNA that served as the template for profiling TCR beta VDJ and CDR3. TCRdb re-called the reads with MiXCR, one entry per CDR3 protein. In the table there are 200,000 to 250,000 distinct CDR3 sequences, more than 45% of which are singletons. Patients chosen for sequencing had shown CD8+CD57+ cell expansion by flow cytometry. The CDR3 loop spans 13 amino acids. The ends were cut back, 10 bases at V and 4 bases at J, with 16 bases in the middle. The V gene's germline CDR1 is MDHEN and CDR2 SYDVKM. The sequenced sample was sorted CD4+, CD8+, or CD8+CD57+ T cells (not recorded which) from PBMCs. The chain couples TRBV28 to TRBJ1-2; D possibly corresponds to TRBD1 (6 bases). The clonotype comes from a human donor with aplastic anemia. In DNA, the CDR3 is TGTGCCACCGAATCCCCGGACAGCTATGGCTACACCTTC. This sequence encodes CATESPDSYGYTF.